The clone carrying this T cell receptor beta chain was recorded many times. Antigen unknown. Donors were healthy Caucasian individuals from Russia aged about 6 to 100. This sample is part of a study of blood T cells in healthy people across ages. Notes on the study in general: In older individuals, TCR beta diversity per million T cells was lower, falling roughly linearly with age. A strong correlation between TCR beta diversity and naive T cell percentage was seen.

Combining a sample-barcoded 5' primer with a J-beta primer mix, a second PCR ran for roughly 7 to 12 cycles. The study obtained at least 3 million CDR3-containing paired-end reads from every sample. TCRdb processed the 5' RACE reads anew with MiXCR; each CDR3 protein has one entry. The table lists 1.5 million to 2 million distinct CDR3 sequences, approximately 32% of them singletons, with roughly 12% in the top ten. The sequencing input was blood. This receptor was taken from a woman aged 25 to 39 in good health.

CDR3 sequence reads: CASRQGEGTEAFF. The CDR3 bases are TGTGCCAGCAGACAGGGGGAGGGCACTGAAGCTTTCTTT. The chain carries TRBV6-4 and TRBJ1-1; 8 bases align to TRBD1. J was trimmed by 4 bases and V by 6 bases; bases with no gene match: 4. The CDR3 has 13 residues. CDR1 MRHNA and CDR2 SNTAGT come from the germline V gene.